One sample yielded the 13 T cell receptor beta chains listed below, sequenced in a study of blood T cell repertoires in COVID-19. Libraries were prepared by immunoSEQ multiplex PCR; TCRdb keeps only in-frame clonotypes and omits some of them. The sample consists of some 120,000 clones, around three quarters of them appearing once. The sequenced sample was peripheral blood. Every receptor here comes from a woman in her 70s with acute or convalescent COVID-19.

The chain has TRBV18 and TRBJ2-3, with 8 bases fitting TRBD2. Unmatched junction bases numbered 1, after V lost 3 bases and J lost 2 bases. Germline loops: CDR1 KGHSH, CDR2 LQKENI. The CDR3 sequence is 14 residues long. CDR3 amino acids: CASSPGRVTDTQYF. CDR3 DNA: TGTGCCAGCTCACCCGGGAGGGTCACAGATACGCAGTATTTT.

This chain uses TRBV10-2 with TRBJ1-1; no clear D gene. Trimming shortened V by 0 bases and J by 5 bases, and 10 bases separated the two germline ends. This CDR3 is 14 amino acids long. Germline assignment: CDR1 WSHSY and CDR2 SAAADI. The CDR3 reads CASSESAGGTEAFF. CDR3 nucleotide sequence: TGCGCCAGCAGTGAGTCGGCAGGAGGGACTGAAGCTTTCTTT.

V usage is TRBV4-1 and J usage is TRBJ1-4; 9 bases line up with TRBD1. Per germline, CDR1 MGHRA and CDR2 YSYEKL. The CDR3 is 15 amino acids. V was pared by 3 bases and J by 7 bases, with 6 bases of the junction left unmatched. The CDR3 here is CASSQRDRAGEKLFF. CDR3 sequence (DNA): TGCGCCAGCAGCCAGCGGGACAGGGCGGGTGAAAAACTGTTTTTT.

This clone was counted a single time. The chain joins TRBV5-4 to TRBJ2-1, with TRBD2 identical over 12 bases. Germline values: CDR1 SGHNT, CDR2 YYREEE (reference sequence). The V and J ends lost 3 bases and 8 bases, in that order; junction bases with no gene match: 6. CDR3 length: 15 amino acids. CDR3 in amino acids: CASSSLAGGLDEQFF. The CDR3 DNA follows: TGTGCCAGCAGCTCGCTAGCGGGGGGGCTCGATGAGCAGTTCTTC.

The chain joins TRBV29-1 to TRBJ2-7; 10 bases are shared with TRBD2. Germline loops: CDR1 SQVTM, CDR2 ANQGSEA. The CDR3 spans 14 residues. Unmatched junction bases numbered 7, after V lost 4 bases and J lost 4 bases. CDR3 region: CSVARTSGGYEQYF. CDR3 coding DNA: TGCAGCGTTGCGAGGACTAGCGGAGGATACGAGCAGTACTTC.

This clone has just a few counts. The chain links TRBV5-1 to TRBJ2-7; the match to TRBD1 covers 9 bases. Trimming took 3 bases from V and 2 from J; bases not matched to a gene: 3. This CDR3 is built from 14 residues. In germline, CDR1 is SGHRS, CDR2 YFSETQ. Here the CDR3 reads CASSSGTGTYEQYF. Written as DNA, the CDR3 is TGCGCCAGCAGCTCCGGGACAGGGACCTACGAGCAGTACTTC.

The chain employs TRBV28 and TRBJ1-5, with 10 bases matching TRBD1. Germline V gives CDR1 MDHEN, CDR2 SYDVKM. Unmatched junction bases numbered 3, after V lost 6 bases and J lost 4 bases. This CDR3 contains 14 residues. CDR3 in DNA: TGTGCCAGCAGAGACAGGGGGCCAAATCAGCCCCAGCATTTT. Amino acid sequence: CASRDRGPNQPQHF.

This clone appeared a few times. The rearrangement joins TRBV5-7 to TRBJ1-5; tentative D call: TRBD1 (5 bases). TRBV5-7 is recorded as an ORF, its role being uncertain. Trimming cost V 4 bases and J 0 bases, with 14 bases left between them. CDR3 length: 16 residues. CDR3 sequence reads: CASSPHRNNSNQPQHF. The CDR3 nucleotides are TGTGCCAGCAGCCCTCACAGGAACAATAGCAATCAGCCCCAGCATTTT.

This clone has just a few counts. The CDR3 region has the DNA TGCGCCAGCAGCTTTGGGCGGGGGTCTCGGGGAGATACGCAGTATTTT. Translation gives CASSFGRGSRGDTQYF. This sequence joins TRBV5-1 and TRBJ2-3, with 7 positions matching TRBD2. Germline V lookup: CDR1 SGHRS, CDR2 YFSETQ. The trim removed 2 bases at V and 5 bases at J, leaving 11 bases unmatched. The CDR3 length is 16 residues.

The chain recombines TRBV6-1 with TRBJ1-1; D is perhaps TRBD1 (5 bases). V dropped 1 base and J dropped 0 bases, with 9 bases sitting between them. CDR1 and CDR2 from the germline V gene are MNHNS and SASEGT. The CDR3 has 15 amino acids. The chain's CDR3 is CASSEDGRVNTEAFF. The CDR3 coding sequence is TGTGCCAGCAGTGAAGACGGCAGGGTGAACACTGAAGCTTTCTTT.

The chain combines TRBV27 with TRBJ2-5; possible D gene TRBD2, 7 bases. Germline CDR1 reads MNHEY; CDR2 reads SMNVEV (reference sequence). The CDR3 covers 13 residues. Trimming took off 8 bases at V and 5 bases at J, with 15 bases between the two ends. CDR3 protein: CASHTGRGETQYF. The CDR3 nucleotides are TGTGCCAGCCACACGGGGAGGGGGGAGACCCAGTACTTC.

The chain is built from TRBV6-5 and TRBJ1-4, with D possibly matching TRBD1 (5 bases). Trimming pared 6 bases from V and 4 bases from J, leaving 15 bases between. CDR1 MNHEY and CDR2 SVGAGI come from the germline V gene. The CDR3 length is 15 residues. CDR3 coding DNA: TGTGCCAGCAGGACCTACCTCCAGGGTAATGAAAAACTGTTTTTT. This gives the protein CASRTYLQGNEKLFF.

The V and J genes are TRBV19 and TRBJ1-5, with no clear D. Germline lookup yields CDR1 LNHDA and CDR2 SQIVND (reference sequence). This CDR3 comprises 15 residues. Trimming took 7 bases from V and 1 from J, leaving 14 bases between them. As DNA, the CDR3 is TGTGCCAGTACTGGGCCCCGCCTGAGCAATCAGCCCCAGCATTTT. Translated, it gives CASTGPRLSNQPQHF.